A selection of T cell receptor beta chains follows, all from one sample in a study of blood T cell repertoires in COVID-19. Clones were read by immunoSEQ multiplex PCR, and TCRdb kept only the in-frame ones, dropping some. This sample carries tens of thousands of clones, about 89% of them seen once, and the ten largest clones take roughly 30%. Sample: peripheral blood. All receptors derive from a woman in her sixties or seventies with active COVID-19. Each CDR3 is given with its conserved first and last residue. The D gene is left open where the match is weak. Not every row has a clone size; where given, it reads once, few, many or a size class.

D gene: NA; J gene: TRBJ1-4; V gene: TRBV12-3/TRBV12-4; clone size: NA; CDR3 protein: CASSLRGGEKLFF; CDR3 DNA: TGTGCCAGCAGTTTAAGGGGGGGGGAAAAACTGTTTTTT
D gene: NA; J gene: TRBJ1-4; V gene: TRBV5-1; clone size: NA; CDR3 protein: CASSPDIPNEKLFF; CDR3 DNA: TGCGCCAGCAGTCCCGACATTCCCAATGAAAAACTGTTTTTT
D gene: TRBD1; J gene: TRBJ1-2; V gene: TRBV18; clone size: NA; CDR3 protein: CASSEQTGGLYGYTF; CDR3 DNA: TGTGCCAGCTCGGAACAGACAGGGGGCCTTTATGGCTACACCTTC
D gene: NA; J gene: TRBJ2-7; V gene: TRBV27; clone size: NA; CDR3 protein: CASSLGTTHEQYF; CDR3 DNA: TGTGCCAGCAGCCTGGGGACAACTCACGAGCAGTACTTC
D gene: TRBD1; J gene: TRBJ1-3; V gene: TRBV5-4; clone size: once; CDR3 protein: CASSRQGAPSGNTIYF; CDR3 DNA: TGTGCCAGCAGCCGACAGGGGGCCCCCTCTGGAAACACCATATATTTT
D gene: NA; J gene: TRBJ1-4; V gene: TRBV5-5; clone size: NA; CDR3 protein: CASSLEWGQSEKLFF; CDR3 DNA: TGTGCCAGCAGCTTGGAGTGGGGGCAGTCTGAAAAACTGTTTTTT
D gene: TRBD1; J gene: TRBJ2-2; V gene: TRBV19; clone size: NA; CDR3 protein: CASSIGRGQAGELFF; CDR3 DNA: TGTGCCAGTAGTATTGGCAGGGGGCAGGCCGGGGAGCTGTTTTTT
D gene: TRBD1; J gene: TRBJ2-5; V gene: TRBV11-2; clone size: NA; CDR3 protein: CASSLVTGGLETQYF; CDR3 DNA: TGTGCCAGCAGCTTAGTGACAGGGGGGTTAGAGACCCAGTACTTC
D gene: TRBD2; J gene: TRBJ2-1; V gene: TRBV9; clone size: NA; CDR3 protein: CASSVDIAGGVDEQFF; CDR3 DNA: TGTGCCAGCAGCGTAGACATAGCGGGGGGCGTGGATGAGCAGTTCTTC
D gene: NA; J gene: TRBJ2-2; V gene: TRBV4-1; clone size: NA; CDR3 protein: CASSRDQGTGELFF; CDR3 DNA: TGCGCCAGCAGCCGAGATCAGGGGACCGGGGAGCTGTTTTTT
D gene: NA; J gene: TRBJ1-5; V gene: TRBV25-1; clone size: NA; CDR3 protein: CASSGGGGNQPQHF; CDR3 DNA: TGTGCCAGCAGCGGAGGAGGAGGGAATCAGCCCCAGCATTTT
D gene: NA; J gene: TRBJ2-1; V gene: TRBV7-8; clone size: NA; CDR3 protein: CASSLAENEQFF; CDR3 DNA: TGTGCCAGCAGCTTAGCCGAGAATGAGCAGTTCTTC
D gene: NA; J gene: TRBJ2-3; V gene: TRBV7-9; clone size: NA; CDR3 protein: CASSLGGTSTDTQYF; CDR3 DNA: TGTGCCAGCAGCTTAGGGGGGACTAGCACAGATACGCAGTATTTT
D gene: NA; J gene: TRBJ1-6; V gene: TRBV27; clone size: NA; CDR3 protein: CASSWARANSPLHF; CDR3 DNA: TGTGCCAGCAGTTGGGCCAGGGCCAATTCACCCCTCCACTTT
D gene: TRBD2; J gene: TRBJ2-2; V gene: TRBV27; clone size: NA; CDR3 protein: CASSFRLAGTGELFF; CDR3 DNA: TGTGCCAGCAGCTTCAGGCTAGCGGGGACCGGGGAGCTGTTTTTT
D gene: TRBD1; J gene: TRBJ2-2; V gene: TRBV2; clone size: NA; CDR3 protein: CATDRGVTGELFF; CDR3 DNA: TGTGCCACGGACAGGGGGGTCACCGGGGAGCTGTTTTTT
D gene: TRBD1; J gene: TRBJ2-7; V gene: TRBV4-2; clone size: few; CDR3 protein: CASSTGQGYEQYF; CDR3 DNA: TGTGCCAGCAGCACTGGACAGGGCTACGAGCAGTACTTC
D gene: TRBD1; J gene: TRBJ1-2; V gene: TRBV5-1; clone size: NA; CDR3 protein: CASSFTGGNYGYTF; CDR3 DNA: TGCGCCAGCAGCTTTACAGGGGGAAACTATGGCTACACCTTC
D gene: TRBD2; J gene: TRBJ2-3; V gene: TRBV9; clone size: NA; CDR3 protein: CASSARLAGETGGDTQYF; CDR3 DNA: TGTGCCAGCAGCGCAAGACTAGCGGGGGAAACCGGCGGAGATACGCAGTATTTT
D gene: NA; J gene: TRBJ2-5; V gene: TRBV18; clone size: NA; CDR3 protein: CASSPLHLRETQYF; CDR3 DNA: TGTGCCAGCTCACCACTTCACCTCCGGGAGACCCAGTACTTC
D gene: NA; J gene: TRBJ2-7; V gene: TRBV14; clone size: NA; CDR3 protein: CASSHTYEQYF; CDR3 DNA: TGTGCCAGCAGCCATACCTACGAGCAGTACTTC
D gene: TRBD2; J gene: TRBJ2-5; V gene: TRBV5-4; clone size: NA; CDR3 protein: CASSPGLAAEETQYF; CDR3 DNA: TGTGCCAGCAGCCCGGGACTAGCGGCTGAAGAGACCCAGTACTTC
D gene: TRBD1; J gene: TRBJ2-5; V gene: TRBV5-5; clone size: once; CDR3 protein: CASSREGQGIETQYF; CDR3 DNA: TGTGCCAGCAGCCGAGAGGGACAGGGAATTGAGACCCAGTACTTC
D gene: TRBD2; J gene: TRBJ2-1; V gene: TRBV11-3; clone size: NA; CDR3 protein: CASSHRTSGDNEQFF; CDR3 DNA: TGTGCCAGCAGCCATCGGACTAGCGGGGACAATGAGCAGTTCTTC